This TCR beta chain emerged from a study of T cells in Graves' hyperthyroidism and ophthalmopathy. About the research overall: Initial diagnosis, before any treatment, was when peripheral blood was collected.

V lost 4 bases, J lost 3 bases, and 5 bases stayed unmatched. Per germline, CDR1 PRHDT and CDR2 FYEKMQ (reference sequence). The CDR3 is 15 residues long. Notes on the study in general: Model-based prediction identified ophthalmopathy a median about 6 months prior to its onset. Most thyroid clonotypes that were expanded above 0.001 also turned up in blood.

When ophthalmopathy did not progress within 18 months, Graves' hyperthyroidism was considered stable. The table lists this clonotype with many counts. The antigen remains undetermined. RNA transcripts were the template for amplifying TCR beta CDR3 regions. The TCR CDR3 was amplified in a first-round RT-PCR using the HTBI primer set. TCRdb called the multiplex PCR reads again in MiXCR, with one record for every CDR3 protein. This sample yields a few hundred thousand distinct CDR3 sequences, of which around 15% are seen a single time; roughly 4.8% belongs to the top ten. This clonotype was sampled from a woman aged 18 to 35 with Graves' hyperthyroidism. Specimen: blood. The chain has TRBV13 and TRBJ2-5; 10 bases agree with TRBD2. CDR3 residues: CASSYGLAEEETQYF. The CDR3 DNA reads as TGTGCCAGCAGCTACGGACTAGCGGAAGAAGAGACCCAGTACTTC.